A single sample gave rise to the 28 T cell receptor beta chains below, sequenced in a study of cytomegalovirus exposure and HLA in healthy donors. The PCR used 60 Vbeta and 13 Jbeta primers. Some clones are missing from TCRdb's copy, which holds only in-frame ones; the method was immunoSEQ multiplex PCR. Of 110,000 to 150,000 clones listed, 75% to 90% are singletons. The sample taken for sequencing was PBMCs. The receptors originated from a man aged 35-49 years in good health and CMV-seronegative.

The J gene is TRBJ1-1, the V gene TRBV11-3; TRBD1 aligns across 9 bases. The CDR3 has 16 amino acids. V lost 5 bases to trimming and J lost 1 base; unmatched junction nucleotides: 8. Germline V gene data show CDR1 as SGHNT and CDR2 as YENEEA. The CDR3 protein is CASSKGLGQGNTEAFF. CDR3 nucleotides: TGTGCCAGCAGCAAAGGCCTGGGACAGGGGAACACTGAAGCTTTCTTT.

This chain connects TRBV29-1 to TRBJ1-2; D uncertain. From germline, CDR1 is SQVTM and CDR2 ANQGSEA. V dropped 0 bases and J dropped 7 bases, with 15 bases sitting between them. The CDR3 is made up of 14 amino acids. CDR3 nucleotides: TGCAGCGTTGAAGAAGGAGGGAGGGCGGGTGGCTACACCTTC. Translating gives CSVEEGGRAGGYTF.

The genes are TRBV7-9 and TRBJ1-5; perhaps TRBD1 as D (5 bases). This CDR3 has 14 amino acids. The V end lost 4 bases, the J end lost 3 bases, and 10 bases lay between the germline ends. Per the germline V gene, CDR1 is SEHNR and CDR2 is FQNEAQ (reference sequence). Here the CDR3 DNA reads TGTGCCAGCAGCTGGGAGGGACCCAATCAGCCCCAGCATTTT. It specifies CASSWEGPNQPQHF.

The chain couples TRBV5-1 to TRBJ2-3; a possible D gene is TRBD2 (6 bases). Germline CDR1 is SGHRS and CDR2 is YFSETQ. V dropped 4 bases and J dropped 2 bases, with 11 bases sitting between them. The CDR3 is 14 amino acids. CDR3 bases: TGCGCCAGCAGCCCCTCGGACTACACAGATACGCAGTATTTT. Its translation is CASSPSDYTDTQYF.

The CDR3 here is CASGRVSSYEQYF. In DNA form, the CDR3 reads TGTGCCAGCGGCCGGGTTAGCTCCTACGAGCAGTACTTC. V is TRBV13 and J is TRBJ2-7; no reliable D call. V lost 8 bases and J lost 0, with 11 bases in between. The CDR3 runs to 13 residues. Germline V lookup: CDR1 PRHDT, CDR2 FYEKMQ (reference sequence).

The chain recombines TRBV6-5 with TRBJ1-4; TRBD1 agrees at 7 bases. Germline V gene sequence: CDR1 MNHEY, CDR2 SVGAGI. This CDR3 has 15 residues. The ends lost 5 bases at V and 5 bases at J; junction bases unmatched: 8. The CDR3, as DNA: TGTGCCAGCAGTCAAGGACAGGCGTTAAATGAAAAACTGTTTTTT. Protein sequence: CASSQGQALNEKLFF.

The chain has TRBV5-1 and TRBJ2-3; perhaps TRBD2 as D (7 bases). The ends were cut back, 0 bases at V and 6 bases at J, with 17 bases in the middle. Germline V gene data show CDR1 as SGHRS and CDR2 as YFSETQ. This CDR3 comprises 16 residues. The CDR3 is CASSLVGGTPQDTQYF. CDR3 nucleotide sequence: TGCGCCAGCAGCTTGGTGGGGGGGACACCACAGGATACGCAGTATTTT.

The chain has TRBV19 and TRBJ2-2; 9 nucleotides match TRBD1. The germline V gene has CDR1 LNHDA and CDR2 SQIVND (reference sequence). J gave up 5 bases and V 5 bases, and 9 bases lay outside the gene matches. The CDR3 extends over 16 amino acids. The CDR3: CASSDDRGKGTGELFF. The CDR3 DNA sequence: TGTGCCAGTAGTGATGACAGGGGGAAAGGAACCGGGGAGCTGTTTTTT.

The chain recombines TRBV29-1 with TRBJ2-1; 10 bases match TRBD1. The CDR3 length is 12 residues. CDR1 and CDR2 (germline): SQVTM, ANQGSEA. J lost 8 bases, V lost 7 bases, and 5 bases had no gene match. The CDR3 protein is CSGRQGAYEQFF. The CDR3 DNA is TGCAGCGGAAGACAGGGGGCCTATGAGCAGTTCTTC.

V is TRBV10-1 and J is TRBJ2-1; 9 nucleotides line up with TRBD1. Germline CDR1 is WNHNN and CDR2 is SYGVQD (reference sequence). The trim removed 2 bases at V and 7 bases at J, leaving 3 bases unmatched. The CDR3 has 14 residues. This CDR3 is CASSEDRGVNEQFF. DNA of the CDR3: TGCGCCAGCAGTGAGGACAGGGGGGTGAATGAGCAGTTCTTC.

The V gene is TRBV7-3, the J gene TRBJ1-2, with D perhaps TRBD1 (5 bases). The V gene's germline CDR1 is SGHTA and CDR2 FQGTGA. The V end lost 2 bases, the J end lost 7 bases, and 14 bases lay between the germline ends. There are 14 residues in the CDR3. DNA of the CDR3: TGTGCCAGCAGCTTAGTAGGGGCTGTAGGTGGCTACACCTTC. Its translation: CASSLVGAVGGYTF.

The chain uses TRBV10-2 and TRBJ1-2; a weak D match, TRBD1 (5 bases). Germline-derived CDR1 and CDR2 are WSHSY and SAAADI. The CDR3 extends over 15 amino acids. V was pared by 0 bases and J by 4 bases, with 12 bases between. The CDR3 reads CASSESARGIYGYTF. The CDR3 coding sequence is TGCGCCAGCAGTGAGTCAGCGCGGGGGATCTATGGCTACACCTTC.

The gene calls are TRBV6-6 and TRBJ2-7, with no clear D. Germline CDR1 is MNHNY and CDR2 is SVGAGI (reference sequence). Trimming stripped 1 base from V and 1 base from J, with 8 bases between. The CDR3 contains 14 residues. The CDR3: CASSYWQDSYEQYF. The CDR3, as DNA: TGTGCCAGCAGTTACTGGCAGGATTCCTACGAGCAGTACTTC.

Concerning this clone itself: At one end, the junction sequence differs from germline, possibly due to a read error. The rearrangement links TRBV6-5 to TRBJ1-2; 8 nucleotides match TRBD1. CDR1 and CDR2 from the germline V gene are MNHEY and SVGAGI. The CDR3 is made up of 13 amino acids. CDR3 nucleotide sequence: TGTGCCAGCAGTTTGGACAGGGCGGGTGGCTACCCCTTC. Translation: CASSLDRAGGYPF.

The chain has TRBV28 and TRBJ1-2, with 8 bases that match TRBD1. Germline V gene lookup returns CDR1 MDHEN and CDR2 SYDVKM. The CDR3 runs to 16 residues. V lost 7 bases and J lost 2; bases outside the gene matches: 12. The CDR3 nucleotides read TGTGCCAGCACCCGCCCACCAGGGGGCGCGAACTATGGCTACACCTTC. Its translation: CASTRPPGGANYGYTF.

The V and J genes are TRBV2 and TRBJ2-7; TRBD1 might be the D (6 bases). CDR3 length: 12 residues. Germline-derived CDR1 and CDR2 are SNHLY and FYNNEI. V shed 6 bases and J shed 4 bases, with 10 bases lying between them. The CDR3 DNA reads as TGTGCCAGCAGCGAGACAGGTTACGAGCAGTACTTC. It yields the protein CASSETGYEQYF.

The rearrangement uses TRBV9 and TRBJ2-3; TRBD1 matches at 7 bases. Germline trimming cut 4 bases from V and 2 bases from J; bases unmatched to any gene: 19. CDR1 is SGDLS and CDR2 is YYNGEE in the germline V gene. The CDR3 covers 19 residues. The chain's CDR3 is CASSPQLGRGQGDTDTQYF. DNA for the CDR3: TGTGCCAGCAGCCCCCAACTAGGTCGGGGCCAGGGGGACACAGATACGCAGTATTTT.

The CDR3 spells CASSEEGWGLRNQPQHF. In DNA form, the CDR3 reads TGTGCCAGCAGTGAAGAAGGGTGGGGGCTTCGCAATCAGCCCCAGCATTTT. The chain combines TRBV6-1 with TRBJ1-5; D may be TRBD1 (6 bases). Per the germline V gene, CDR1 is MNHNS and CDR2 is SASEGT. This CDR3 spans 17 amino acids. Deletions cut 1 base from V and 2 bases from J, with 15 bases between.

This clone is a singleton in its sample. The chain joins TRBV12-5 to TRBJ2-2; 8 bases are shared with TRBD2. The CDR3 sequence is 19 residues long. V gave up 0 bases and J gave up 0 bases; unmatched junction bases: 9. The germline CDR1 and CDR2 sequences are LGHNT and FRNRAP. CDR3 protein: CASGLVLGAGGPNTGELFF. Here the CDR3 DNA reads TGTGCTAGTGGTTTGGTACTAGGGGCGGGGGGCCCGAACACCGGGGAGCTGTTTTTT.

J is TRBJ2-7 and V is TRBV7-2; D possibly corresponds to TRBD1 (6 bases). Germline CDR1 SGHTA, CDR2 FQGNSA. Deletions cut 9 bases from V and 4 bases from J, with 19 bases between. This CDR3 is built from 14 residues. CDR3 protein: CASSSGVLGYEQYF. The CDR3 region has the DNA TGTGCCAGTTCCTCAGGGGTATTAGGGTACGAGCAGTACTTC.

The chain employs TRBV6-5 and TRBJ2-7; the D gene is possibly TRBD2 (5 bases). Germline loops: CDR1 MNHEY, CDR2 SVGAGI. The CDR3 is 15 amino acids. Trimming removed 6 bases from V and 0 bases from J, with 15 bases in between. CDR3 region: CASRPPGVSSYEQYF. The CDR3 DNA is TGTGCCAGCAGGCCCCCCGGGGTTAGCTCCTACGAGCAGTACTTC.

The V gene is TRBV28, the J gene TRBJ1-6; the match to TRBD1 covers 9 bases. V lost 5 bases, J lost 8 bases, and 7 bases stayed unmatched. Germline V lookup: CDR1 MDHEN, CDR2 SYDVKM. The CDR3 extends over 15 amino acids. CDR3 coding DNA: TGTGCCAGCAGTGGGACAGGGTCGGGGGATTCACCCCTCCACTTT. Amino acid sequence: CASSGTGSGDSPLHF.

The chain employs TRBV18 and TRBJ2-2; no firm D call. The germline V and J ends were trimmed by 6 bases and 6 bases, with 11 bases remaining between them. The CDR3 runs 13 residues. Germline-derived CDR1 and CDR2 are KGHSH and LQKENI. For the CDR3, the DNA is TGTGCCAGCTCGCTTAAAACGGCCGGGGAGCTGTTTTTT. Translated, it gives CASSLKTAGELFF.

The chain uses TRBV5-1 and TRBJ1-6, with 7 bases identical to TRBD1. The CDR3 is 17 amino acids. V gave up 2 bases and J gave up 7 bases; unmatched junction bases: 12. Per the germline V gene, CDR1 is SGHRS and CDR2 is YFSETQ. CDR3 region: CASSLGSPGTANSPLHF. In DNA form, the CDR3 reads TGCGCCAGCAGCTTAGGAAGCCCCGGGACAGCAAATTCACCCCTCCACTTT.

This clone was found once. The rearrangement uses TRBV5-4 and TRBJ2-1, with 7 bases lining up with TRBD2. V lost 2 bases and J lost 3; bases outside the gene matches: 2. The germline CDR1 and CDR2 sequences are SGHNT and YYREEE (reference sequence). CDR3 length: 14 amino acids. The CDR3 nucleotides are TGTGCCAGCAGCTTAGCGGGGAACTACAATGAGCAGTTCTTC. It translates to CASSLAGNYNEQFF.

This clone came up a few times. The rearrangement uses TRBV6-1 and TRBJ1-2; no definite D call. Germline CDR1 reads MNHNS; CDR2 reads SASEGT. V was clipped by 10 bases and J by 8 bases, with 17 bases between them. There are 12 residues in the CDR3. The CDR3 region is CAISPGPGGYTF. CDR3 nucleotides: TGTGCCATCTCCCCCGGGCCGGGGGGCTACACCTTC.

CDR3: CASSSETGVGKLFF. The CDR3 DNA is TGTGCCAGCAGCTCGGAGACAGGGGTCGGAAAACTGTTTTTT. The chain is built from TRBV5-4 and TRBJ1-4, with TRBD1 matching over 8 bases. The J segment lost 10 bases and the V segment lost 3 bases, leaving 8 bases of the junction unmatched. There are 14 residues in the CDR3. Germline CDR1 and CDR2: SGHNT and YYREEE (reference sequence).

V is TRBV9 and J is TRBJ2-7, with D maybe TRBD1 (5 bases). V lost 3 bases and J 3 bases, leaving 10 bases between the germline ends. CDR3 length: 13 residues. Germline CDR1 reads SGDLS; CDR2 reads YYNGEE. The CDR3 DNA sequence: TGTGCCAGCAGCGCCGACAGTGTCTACGAGCAGTACTTC. It translates to CASSADSVYEQYF.